Listed below are T cell receptor beta chains from one sample, sequenced in a study of shared clonotypes between healthy human individuals. Repertoires were generated with immunoSEQ multiplex PCR, while TCRdb's copy carries only in-frame clones and drops some. Of approximately 1.4 million clones listed, 95% to 99% were seen once; the top ten hold roughly 0.4%. The sequencing sample was made of naive CD4+ T cells sorted from blood. The receptors stem from a man aged 25 to 40 in good health. Each CDR3 is given with its conserved first and last residue. The D gene is left open where the match is weak. Where a row states a size, it is once, few, many or the class of an expanded clone; other rows omit it.

V: TRBV5-1; J: TRBJ1-1; D: .; length: 13; size: .; DNA: TGCGCCAGCAGCGAGAGACCGAACACTGAAGCTTTCTTT; CDR3: CASSERPNTEAFF
V: TRBV7-9; J: TRBJ2-1; D: .; length: 18; size: .; DNA: TGTGCCAGCAGCCCGCGGTCCCGGGTGAAGAGCTCCTACAATGAGCAGTTCTTC; CDR3: CASSPRSRVKSSYNEQFF
V: TRBV5-4; J: TRBJ2-7; D: .; length: 14; size: .; DNA: TGTGCCAGCAGCTTGTCCGGCACCTCCTACGAGCAGTACTTC; CDR3: CASSLSGTSYEQYF
V: TRBV9; J: TRBJ1-1; D: TRBD1; length: 15; size: .; DNA: TGTGCCAGCAGCGTCTACTCGGACAGGAGCGCTGAAGCTTTCTTT; CDR3: CASSVYSDRSAEAFF
V: TRBV4-1; J: TRBJ1-1; D: TRBD1; length: 14; size: once; DNA: TGCGCCAGCAGCCAAGGGGACAGTTACACTGAAGCTTTCTTT; CDR3: CASSQGDSYTEAFF
V: TRBV19; J: TRBJ2-2; D: TRBD2; length: 20; size: .; DNA: TGTGCCAGTAGTATATTGCTAGCGGGAGGGCCGGGTAGCGGCACCGGGGAGCTGTTTTTT; CDR3: CASSILLAGGPGSGTGELFF
V: TRBV5-1; J: TRBJ2-5; D: .; length: 14; size: .; DNA: TGCGCCAGCAGCTTGGTTGGAAATCAAGAGACCCAGTACTTC; CDR3: CASSLVGNQETQYF
V: TRBV5-1; J: TRBJ1-4; D: TRBD1; length: 16; size: .; DNA: TGCGCCAGCAGCTTGAAGGGGGCGCGAGCTAATGAAAAACTGTTTTTT; CDR3: CASSLKGARANEKLFF
V: TRBV11-2; J: TRBJ2-6; D: .; length: 18; size: .; DNA: TGTGCCAGCAGCTTAGGTGGGGGCGGACAGTCTGGGGCCAACGTCCTGACTTTC; CDR3: CASSLGGGGQSGANVLTF
V: TRBV20-1; J: TRBJ2-1; D: .; length: 11; size: .; DNA: TGCAGCTTTGGTACGCAATTTGAGCAGTTCTTC; CDR3: CSFGTQFEQFF
V: TRBV5-4; J: TRBJ2-5; D: TRBD2; length: 14; size: .; DNA: TGTGCCAGCAGGGTCACGGGAGGGCAAGAGACCCAGTACTTC; CDR3: CASRVTGGQETQYF
V: TRBV28; J: TRBJ1-5; D: .; length: 15; size: .; DNA: TGTGCCAGCAGTAGTGCAGGGGAAAACAATCAGCCCCAGCATTTT; CDR3: CASSSAGENNQPQHF
V: TRBV18; J: TRBJ2-5; D: .; length: 12; size: .; DNA: TGTGCCAGCTCACCACTGGGAGAGACCCAGTACTTC; CDR3: CASSPLGETQYF